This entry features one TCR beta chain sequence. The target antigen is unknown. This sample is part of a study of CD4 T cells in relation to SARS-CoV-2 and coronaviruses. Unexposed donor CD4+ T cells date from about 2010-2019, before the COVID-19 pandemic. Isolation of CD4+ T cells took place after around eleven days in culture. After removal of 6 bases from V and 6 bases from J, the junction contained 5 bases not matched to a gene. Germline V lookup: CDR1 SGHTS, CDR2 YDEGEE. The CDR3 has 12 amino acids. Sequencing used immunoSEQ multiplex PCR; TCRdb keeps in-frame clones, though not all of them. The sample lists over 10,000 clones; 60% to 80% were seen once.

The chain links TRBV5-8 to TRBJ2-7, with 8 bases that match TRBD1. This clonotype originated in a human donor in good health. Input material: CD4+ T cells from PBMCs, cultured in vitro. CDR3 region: CASTTDRGEQYF. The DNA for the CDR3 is TGTGCCAGCACCACAGACAGGGGCGAGCAGTACTTC. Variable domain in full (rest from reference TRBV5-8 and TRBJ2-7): EAGVTQSPTHLIKTRGQQATLRCSPISGHTSVYWYQQALGLGLQFLLWYDEGEERNRGNFPPRFSGRQFPNYSSELNVNALELEDSALYLCASTTDRGEQYFGPGTRLTVT.